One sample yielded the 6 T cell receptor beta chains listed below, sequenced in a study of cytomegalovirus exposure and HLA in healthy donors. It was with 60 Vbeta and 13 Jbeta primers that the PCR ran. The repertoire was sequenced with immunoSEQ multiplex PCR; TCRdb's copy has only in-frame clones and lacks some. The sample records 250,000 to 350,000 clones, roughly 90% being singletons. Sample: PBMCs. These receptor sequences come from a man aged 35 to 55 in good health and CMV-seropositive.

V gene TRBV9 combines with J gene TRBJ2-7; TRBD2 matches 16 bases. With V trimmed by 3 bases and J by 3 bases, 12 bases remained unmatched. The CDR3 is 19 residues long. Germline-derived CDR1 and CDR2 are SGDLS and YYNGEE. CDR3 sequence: CASSAVSGTSGRAFYEQYF. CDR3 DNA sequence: TGTGCCAGCAGCGCGGTTTCCGGGACTAGCGGGAGGGCCTTCTACGAGCAGTACTTC.

For the CDR3, the DNA is TGTGCCAGCAGTTCACAAGGGGGGGTGTGGAGTGGCTACACCTTC. Its translation: CASSSQGGVWSGYTF. This chain connects TRBV28 to TRBJ1-2; D possibly corresponds to TRBD1 (6 bases). V lost 4 bases and J lost 7, with 19 bases in between. Germline V gene sequence: CDR1 MDHEN, CDR2 SYDVKM. The CDR3 consists of 15 residues.

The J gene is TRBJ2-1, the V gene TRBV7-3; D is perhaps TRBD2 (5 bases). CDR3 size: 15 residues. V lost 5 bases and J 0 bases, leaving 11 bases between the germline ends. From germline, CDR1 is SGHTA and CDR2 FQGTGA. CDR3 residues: CASSPIAISYNEQFF. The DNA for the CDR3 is TGTGCCAGCAGCCCAATAGCGATCTCCTACAATGAGCAGTTCTTC. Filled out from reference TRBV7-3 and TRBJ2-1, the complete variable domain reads GAGVSQTPSNKVTEKGKYVELRCDPISGHTALYWYRQSLGQGPEFLIYFQGTGAADDSGLPNDRFFAVRPEGSVSTLKIQRTERGDSAVYLCASSPIAISYNEQFFGPGTRLTVL.

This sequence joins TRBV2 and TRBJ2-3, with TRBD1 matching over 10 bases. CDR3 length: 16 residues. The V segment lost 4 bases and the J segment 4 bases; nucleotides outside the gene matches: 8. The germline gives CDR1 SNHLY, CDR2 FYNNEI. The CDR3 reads CASSVLGTGESDTQYF. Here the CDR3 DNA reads TGTGCCAGCAGTGTACTTGGGACAGGGGAATCAGATACGCAGTATTTT.

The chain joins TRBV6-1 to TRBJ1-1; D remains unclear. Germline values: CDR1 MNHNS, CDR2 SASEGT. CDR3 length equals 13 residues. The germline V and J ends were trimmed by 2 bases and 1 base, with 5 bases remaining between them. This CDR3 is CASSEYKNTEAFF. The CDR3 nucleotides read TGTGCCAGCAGTGAATATAAGAACACTGAAGCTTTCTTT.

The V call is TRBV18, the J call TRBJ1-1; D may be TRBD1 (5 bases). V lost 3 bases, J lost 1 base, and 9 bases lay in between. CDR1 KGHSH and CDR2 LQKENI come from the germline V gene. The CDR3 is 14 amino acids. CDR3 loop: CASSPTRENTEAFF. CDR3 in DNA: TGTGCCAGCTCACCGACCAGGGAGAACACTGAAGCTTTCTTT.